The rows below give T cell receptor beta chains drawn from one sample of a study of PD-1 blockade in classical Hodgkin lymphoma. Profiled with immunoSEQ multiplex PCR; TCRdb holds only in-frame clones, not every one. The data show about 97,000 clones, 80% to 85% seen once. Sequencing was performed on peripheral blood mononuclear cells (PBMCs), taken at baseline. These TCRs come from a human donor with classical Hodgkin lymphoma. The CDR3 runs from the conserved cysteine through the conserved F or W. The D gene is left open where the match is weak. The size of a clone is reported for some rows only, either as once, few or many, or as a class for expanded clones.

length: 17; size: few; V: TRBV19; D: .; J: TRBJ1-2; CDR3: CASRWTDLGASGYGYTF; DNA: TGTGCCAGTAGGTGGACAGATCTGGGCGCGTCTGGGTATGGCTACACCTTC
length: 17; size: .; V: TRBV7-6; D: TRBD2; J: TRBJ2-2; CDR3: CASSLEMGLAGVGELFF; DNA: TGTGCCAGCAGCTTAGAAATGGGACTAGCGGGAGTCGGGGAGCTGTTTTTT
length: 17; size: .; V: TRBV5-4; D: .; J: TRBJ2-7; CDR3: CASSSSLGAGTSYEQYF; DNA: TGTGCCAGCAGCTCTTCTTTAGGGGCGGGGACCTCCTACGAGCAGTACTTC
length: 15; size: .; V: TRBV19; D: TRBD1; J: TRBJ2-7; CDR3: CASSIGGTAPYEQYF; DNA: TGTGCCAGTAGTATAGGAGGGACAGCCCCCTACGAGCAGTACTTC
length: 15; size: .; V: TRBV25-1; D: .; J: TRBJ2-5; CDR3: CASSEGGAGQETQYF; DNA: TGTGCCAGCAGTGAAGGGGGGGCCGGTCAAGAGACCCAGTACTTC
length: 15; size: .; V: TRBV9; D: .; J: TRBJ2-7; CDR3: CASSVGGRGTYEQYF; DNA: TGTGCCAGCAGCGTAGGTGGTCGAGGGACCTACGAGCAGTACTTC
length: 15; size: .; V: TRBV7-6; D: TRBD2; J: TRBJ2-7; CDR3: CASSLGGSDAYEQYF; DNA: TGTGCCAGCAGCTTGGGCGGGAGTGACGCTTACGAGCAGTACTTC
length: 15; size: .; V: TRBV7-2; D: TRBD1; J: TRBJ1-3; CDR3: CASSKDRGSGNTIYF; DNA: TGTGCCAGCAGCAAAGACAGGGGATCTGGAAACACCATATATTTT
length: 13; size: .; V: TRBV4-1; D: .; J: TRBJ2-7; CDR3: CASSPGQGWEQYF; DNA: TGCGCCAGCAGCCCTGGCCAGGGGTGGGAGCAGTACTTC
length: 14; size: .; V: TRBV7-8; D: .; J: TRBJ2-1; CDR3: CASSSSNGGLEQFF; DNA: TGTGCCAGCAGCTCCTCAAATGGGGGATTGGAGCAGTTCTTC
length: 13; size: once; V: TRBV27; D: .; J: TRBJ1-2; CDR3: CASSLSGGWGYTF; DNA: TGTGCCAGCAGTTTATCGGGGGGCTGGGGCTACACCTTC
length: 18; size: once; V: TRBV5-4; D: TRBD1; J: TRBJ1-1; CDR3: CASSLGQAYAVTNTVAFF; DNA: TGTGCCAGCAGCCTGGGACAGGCTTACGCTGTTACCAACACTGTCGCTTTCTTT
length: 15; size: .; V: TRBV4-1; D: TRBD1; J: TRBJ1-5; CDR3: CASSQDGGTGQPQHF; DNA: TGCGCCAGCAGCCAAGATGGAGGGACAGGGCAGCCCCAGCATTTT
length: 15; size: .; V: TRBV19; D: .; J: TRBJ2-5; CDR3: CASSPPGPSAGTQYF; DNA: TGTGCCAGTAGTCCCCCGGGACCCTCGGCGGGGACCCAGTACTTC
length: 13; size: .; V: TRBV18; D: .; J: TRBJ2-1; CDR3: CASSPRLLDEQFF; DNA: TGTGCCAGCTCACCAAGACTATTAGATGAGCAGTTCTTC
length: 14; size: .; V: TRBV18; D: .; J: TRBJ1-1; CDR3: CASSPQLGVAEAFF; DNA: TGTGCCAGCTCACCGCAACTAGGGGTGGCTGAAGCTTTCTTT
length: 17; size: .; V: TRBV2; D: .; J: TRBJ2-6; CDR3: CASSELGTVAGANVLTF; DNA: TGTGCCAGCAGTGAATTGGGGACTGTCGCTGGGGCCAACGTCCTGACTTTC